What follows are 23 T cell receptor beta chains derived from one specimen sequenced in a study of T-cell reconstitution after alpha-beta-depleted transplantation in children. Unique molecular identifiers were incorporated into the prepared TCRbeta library. TCRdb independently ran MiXCR on the PCR reads; one entry per CDR3 protein. Of roughly 220,000 distinct CDR3 sequences in the sample, over 9.5% were seen once. This specimen was PBMCs from the stem cell graft donor, taken from the stem cell graft. These receptors were collected from a human donor who donated a stem cell graft to a child with SCID.

This clonotype has a count of ten or more. The genes are TRBV5-1 and TRBJ1-6, with D unresolved. The germline V and J ends were trimmed by 2 bases and 7 bases, with 10 bases remaining between them. CDR3 size: 14 residues. Germline CDR1 and CDR2: SGHRS and YFSETQ. The CDR3 DNA follows: TGCGCCAGCAGCTTCGCAGGAACGAATTCACCCCTCCACTTT. Translated, it gives CASSFAGTNSPLHF.

This clonotype was counted ten times or more. The chain links TRBV6-1 to TRBJ2-7; D is ambiguous. CDR3 length equals 14 residues. The V end was cut by 6 bases, the J end by 0 bases, with 12 bases between. Germline V lookup: CDR1 MNHNS, CDR2 SASEGT. CDR3 in amino acids: CASRFGPNSYEQYF. The CDR3 coding sequence is TGTGCCAGCAGATTCGGGCCAAACTCCTACGAGCAGTACTTC.

Details on this clonotype: Being one base from a much bigger clone, this may be a read error. The genes are TRBV18 and TRBJ2-3; 7 bases map to TRBD2. Germline CDR1 reads KGHSH; CDR2 reads LQKENI. This CDR3 has 14 residues. V shed 5 bases and J 3 bases; nucleotides not matched to a gene: 5. The CDR3 region has the DNA TGTGCCAGCTCAATCAGGCGGGGGACAGATACGCAGTATTTT. Amino acids: CASSIRRGTDTQYF.

Only a few counts were recorded for this clonotype. The J gene is TRBJ2-6, the V gene TRBV30, with 7 nucleotides matching TRBD2. The J segment lost 2 bases and the V segment lost 4 bases, leaving 11 bases of the junction unmatched. Germline CDR1 and CDR2: GTSNPN and SVGIG (reference sequence). The CDR3 covers 17 residues. The CDR3 DNA sequence: TGTGCCTGGATCGGAGCGGGGAACCCCGCTGGGGCCAACGTCCTGACTTTC. As protein: CAWIGAGNPAGANVLTF.

In this sample, this clonotype turned up many times. This rearrangement joins TRBV6-5 to TRBJ1-5, with D possibly matching TRBD1 (6 bases). There are 13 residues in the CDR3. CDR1 MNHEY and CDR2 SVGAGI come from the germline V gene. Trimming took off 9 bases at V and 3 bases at J, with 12 bases between the two ends. CDR3 DNA: TGTGCCAGTAGCCGGGGGCCCAATCAGCCCCAGCATTTT. This sequence encodes CASSRGPNQPQHF.

This clonotype was counted ten times or more. This chain connects TRBV7-2 to TRBJ2-5; 9 nucleotides match TRBD1. The CDR3 extends over 16 amino acids. Per the germline V gene, CDR1 is SGHTA and CDR2 is FQGNSA. V lost 3 bases to trimming and J lost 5 bases; unmatched junction nucleotides: 10. CDR3 in DNA: TGTGCCAGCAGCTTGGCCGGGACAGGGTTTATGGAGACCCAGTACTTC. Its translation: CASSLAGTGFMETQYF.

The V call is TRBV28, the J call TRBJ2-3; either TRBD1 or TRBD2 may supply D (5 bases each). V was pared by 5 bases and J by 0 bases, with 12 bases between. Germline values: CDR1 MDHEN, CDR2 SYDVKM. CDR3 length: 15 residues. The CDR3 protein is CASSRDRRSTDTQYF. In DNA form, the CDR3 reads TGTGCCAGCAGTCGGGACCGCCGAAGCACAGATACGCAGTATTTT.

At least ten counts were recorded for this clonotype. The chain recombines TRBV6-6 with TRBJ1-1, with 7 positions matching TRBD1. The germline V gene has CDR1 MNHNY and CDR2 SVGAGI (reference sequence). The CDR3 consists of 13 residues. Losses at the gene ends were 6 bases for V and 5 bases for J; bases not matched to a gene: 6. CDR3 sequence (DNA): TGTGCCAGCAGGACAGGGCGGGTTACTGAAGCTTTCTTT. It specifies CASRTGRVTEAFF.

In this sample, this clonotype turned up many times. This chain joins TRBV7-9 and TRBJ1-2, with a tentative D call TRBD1 (5 bases). Germline lookup yields CDR1 SEHNR and CDR2 FQNEAQ (reference sequence). The CDR3 is 14 residues long. The ends were cut back, 3 bases at V and 7 bases at J, with 15 bases in the middle. The CDR3 spells CASSLPGSGGGYTF. The CDR3 coding sequence is TGTGCCAGCAGCTTGCCGGGCAGCGGGGGTGGCTACACCTTC.

Ten or more counts support this clonotype. The chain employs TRBV12-3 or TRBV12-4 and TRBJ2-5; D may be TRBD2 (6 bases). The CDR3 sequence is 12 residues long. Trimming took 6 bases from V and 3 from J, leaving 8 bases between them. The CDR3 loop is CASRSGEETQYF. CDR3 coding DNA: TGTGCCAGCAGGTCGGGGGAAGAGACCCAGTACTTC.

In this sample, this clonotype turned up many times. V gene TRBV27 combines with J gene TRBJ2-3; the D gene is possibly TRBD1 (5 bases). The CDR3 has 15 residues. The germline V gene has CDR1 MNHEY and CDR2 SMNVEV (reference sequence). Trimming stripped 0 bases from V and 6 bases from J, with 13 bases between. As DNA, the CDR3 is TGTGCCAGCAGTTTATCGGCCAGGGTTCCGGATACGCAGTATTTT. This gives the protein CASSLSARVPDTQYF.

This clonotype has ten or more counts. The gene calls are TRBV20-1 and TRBJ2-2, with TRBD2 matching over 13 bases. The CDR3 runs to 16 residues. CDR1 and CDR2 from the germline V gene are DFQATT and SNEGSKA (reference sequence). With 2 bases clipped from V and 7 bases from J, the junction kept 7 bases outside the gene matches. The CDR3 spells CSARHTSGGAYGELFF. For the CDR3, the DNA is TGCAGTGCTAGACACACTAGCGGGGGGGCCTACGGGGAGCTGTTTTTT.

The sample holds a few counts of this clonotype. The chain joins TRBV7-3 to TRBJ1-5, with D hard to call. The CDR3 runs to 14 residues. V was cut by 2 bases and J by 1 base, with 6 bases left in between. The germline V gene encodes CDR1 SGHTA and CDR2 FQGTGA. CDR3 coding DNA: TGTGCCAGCAGCTTACGAAAGAGCAATCAGCCCCAGCATTTT. Translated, it gives CASSLRKSNQPQHF. Full variable domain (rest looked up from reference TRBV7-3 and TRBJ1-5): GAGVSQTPSNKVTEKGKYVELRCDPISGHTALYWYRQSLGQGPEFLIYFQGTGAADDSGLPNDRFFAVRPEGSVSTLKIQRTERGDSAVYLCASSLRKSNQPQHFGDGTRLSIL.

Many counts were recorded for this clonotype. The chain uses TRBV29-1 and TRBJ2-1; a weak D match, TRBD1 (5 bases). The germline V gene encodes CDR1 SQVTM and CDR2 ANQGSEA. The V and J ends lost 0 bases and 3 bases respectively, with 9 bases between them. CDR3 length equals 14 residues. CDR3 residues: CSVEDQGGYNEQFF. The CDR3 DNA is TGCAGCGTTGAAGATCAGGGCGGCTACAATGAGCAGTTCTTC.

This clonotype was counted many times. The chain is built from TRBV29-1 and TRBJ1-1; D may be TRBD1 (5 bases). V gave up 5 bases and J gave up 0 bases, with 16 bases separating them. Germline CDR1 and CDR2: SQVTM and ANQGSEA. The CDR3 runs to 15 residues. The CDR3 sequence is CSVRTGLFMNTEAFF. CDR3 in DNA: TGCAGCGTTCGTACGGGACTCTTCATGAACACTGAAGCTTTCTTT.

At least ten counts were recorded for this clonotype. J is TRBJ1-1 and V is TRBV20-1; D not resolved. Trimming removed 6 bases at V and 1 base at J, with 6 bases between. Germline loops: CDR1 DFQATT, CDR2 SNEGSKA (reference sequence). The CDR3 contains 11 residues. For the CDR3, the DNA is TGCAGTGCCCCAGAGAACACTGAAGCTTTCTTT. Its translation: CSAPENTEAFF.

This clonotype was picked up many times. The genes are TRBV20-1 and TRBJ1-1; tentative D call: TRBD1 (5 bases). CDR1 and CDR2 from the germline V gene are DFQATT and SNEGSKA (reference sequence). The CDR3 runs to 12 residues. Trimming took 1 base from V and 6 from J, leaving 9 bases between them. CDR3 sequence: CSARGGSPEAFF. In nucleotides, the CDR3 is TGCAGTGCTAGAGGGGGGTCCCCTGAAGCTTTCTTT.

The sample holds many counts of this clonotype. The V call is TRBV28, the J call TRBJ2-3; 7 bases line up with TRBD2. CDR1 and CDR2 (germline): MDHEN, SYDVKM. The CDR3 spans 15 residues. The ends lost 5 bases at V and 4 bases at J; junction bases unmatched: 9. The CDR3 DNA reads TGTGCCAGCAGTCCAACAACTAGCGAGGCAGATACGCAGTATTTT. Residues: CASSPTTSEADTQYF.

Many counts were recorded for this clonotype. The chain combines TRBV4-3 with TRBJ1-2; TRBD1 is a possible D gene (6 bases). V was cut by 3 bases and J by 4 bases, with 12 bases left in between. CDR3 length: 14 amino acids. Germline V CDR1 and CDR2: LGHNA, YSLEER. CDR3 bases: TGCGCCAGCAGCCAGAGTGGGGGCCCCTATGGCTACACCTTC. It codes for CASSQSGGPYGYTF.

Many counts were recorded for this clonotype. The V and J genes are TRBV5-1 and TRBJ2-3; 10 bases agree with TRBD2. The CDR3 has 14 amino acids. The J segment lost 6 bases and the V segment lost 1 base, leaving 2 bases of the junction unmatched. Per germline, CDR1 SGHRS and CDR2 YFSETQ. DNA for the CDR3: TGCGCCAGCAGCTTGCTAGCGGGGGACGATACGCAGTATTTT. Protein: CASSLLAGDDTQYF.

This clonotype showed up many times. The chain links TRBV5-1 to TRBJ2-3; TRBD2 might be the D (7 bases). From germline, CDR1 is SGHRS and CDR2 YFSETQ. V gave up 1 base and J gave up 4 bases, with 13 bases separating them. The CDR3 is 15 amino acids. The CDR3, as DNA: TGCGCCAGCAGCTTGCGGGGGGCCGGCGCAGATACGCAGTATTTT. The encoded protein is CASSLRGAGADTQYF.

This chain joins TRBV5-1 and TRBJ2-6, with 7 bases that match TRBD1. Germline-derived CDR1 and CDR2 are SGHRS and YFSETQ. V was clipped by 0 bases and J by 0 bases; unmatched bases: 9. The CDR3 has 19 amino acids. The CDR3 reads CASSLGPGGILSGANVLTF. CDR3 nucleotide sequence: TGCGCCAGCAGCTTGGGGCCAGGGGGTATTCTCTCTGGGGCCAACGTCCTGACTTTC.

There are many counts of this clonotype. This chain joins TRBV5-6 and TRBJ1-5; D possibly corresponds to TRBD1 (5 bases). CDR1 and CDR2 (germline): SGHDT, YYEEEE. With 4 bases removed from V and 7 bases from J, the gap between germline ends came to 15 bases. The CDR3 spans 14 residues. The CDR3, as DNA: TGTGCCAGCAGCAGAAGGGGTGGAAGGCAGCCCCAGCATTTT. Translated, it gives CASSRRGGRQPQHF.